These 2 T cell receptor beta chains were all obtained from the same sample, sequenced in a study of early T cells in non-severe SARS-CoV-2 infection. TCRdb re-called the 5' RACE reads through MiXCR, storing one row per CDR3 protein. The table shows tens of thousands of distinct CDR3 sequences, with approximately 6.2% occurring only once. Sequenced input: whole blood. All receptors come from an adult who was a healthcare worker with PCR-confirmed SARS-CoV-2 infection or an uninfected control (not recorded which).

This sequence joins TRBV29-1 and TRBJ1-1; D is uncertain. The V and J ends lost 4 bases and 2 bases respectively, with 14 bases between them. CDR1 is SQVTM, CDR2 ANQGSEA, per germline. CDR3 length: 14 amino acids. The DNA of the CDR3 is TGCAGCGTTGGAACACGACAAAGTAACACTGAAGCTTTCTTT. Translating it yields CSVGTRQSNTEAFF.

This clonotype has at least ten counts. The V gene is TRBV6-1, the J gene TRBJ2-1; TRBD2 aligns across 9 bases. Losses at the gene ends were 8 bases for V and 7 bases for J; bases not matched to a gene: 12. This CDR3 has 15 residues. Germline lookup yields CDR1 MNHNS and CDR2 SASEGT. CDR3 in amino acids: CASQPAGSGGNEQFF. For the CDR3, the DNA is TGTGCCAGCCAACCGGCGGGTAGCGGGGGTAATGAGCAGTTCTTC.